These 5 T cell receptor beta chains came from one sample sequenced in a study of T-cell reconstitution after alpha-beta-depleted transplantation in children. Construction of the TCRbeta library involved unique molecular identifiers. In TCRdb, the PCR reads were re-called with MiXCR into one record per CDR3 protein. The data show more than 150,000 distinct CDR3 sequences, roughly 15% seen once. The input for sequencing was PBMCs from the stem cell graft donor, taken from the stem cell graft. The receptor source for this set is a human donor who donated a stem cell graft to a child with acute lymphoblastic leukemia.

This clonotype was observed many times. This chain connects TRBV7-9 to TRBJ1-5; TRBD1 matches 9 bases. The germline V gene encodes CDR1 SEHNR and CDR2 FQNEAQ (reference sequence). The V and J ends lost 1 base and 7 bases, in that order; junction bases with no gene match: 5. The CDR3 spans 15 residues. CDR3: CASSLGDRVGQPQHF. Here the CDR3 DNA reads TGTGCCAGCAGCTTAGGGGACAGGGTCGGACAGCCCCAGCATTTT.

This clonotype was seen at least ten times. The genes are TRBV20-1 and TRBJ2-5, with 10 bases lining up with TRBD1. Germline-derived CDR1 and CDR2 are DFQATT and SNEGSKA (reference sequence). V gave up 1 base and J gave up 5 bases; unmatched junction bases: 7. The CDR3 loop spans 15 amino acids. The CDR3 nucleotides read TGCAGTGCTAGAGCCCCCGGGACAGGGGTTGAGACCCAGTACTTC. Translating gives CSARAPGTGVETQYF.

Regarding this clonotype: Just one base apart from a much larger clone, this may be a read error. The CDR3 DNA follows: TGCGCCAGCAGCTTTGGGACAGATATCACTGAAGCTTTCTTT. It is translated as CASSFGTDITEAFF. The V call is TRBV5-1, the J call TRBJ1-1, with 7 bases fitting TRBD1. After removal of 2 bases from V and 4 bases from J, the junction contained 5 bases not matched to a gene. The V gene's germline CDR1 is SGHRS and CDR2 YFSETQ. The CDR3 runs to 14 residues.

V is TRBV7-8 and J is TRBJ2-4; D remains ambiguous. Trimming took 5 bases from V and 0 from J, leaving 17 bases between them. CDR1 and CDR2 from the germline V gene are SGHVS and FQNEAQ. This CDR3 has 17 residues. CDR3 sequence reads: CASSHVPTPLAKNIQYF. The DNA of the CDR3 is TGTGCCAGCAGCCATGTCCCAACTCCCTTAGCCAAAAACATTCAGTACTTC.

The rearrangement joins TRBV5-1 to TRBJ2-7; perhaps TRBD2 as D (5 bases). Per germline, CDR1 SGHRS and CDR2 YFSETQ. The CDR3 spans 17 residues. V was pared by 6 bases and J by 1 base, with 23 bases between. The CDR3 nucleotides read TGCGCCAGCACCGCTTGGGTGGGCGCGGGTGAATCCTACGAGCAGTACTTC. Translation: CASTAWVGAGESYEQYF.